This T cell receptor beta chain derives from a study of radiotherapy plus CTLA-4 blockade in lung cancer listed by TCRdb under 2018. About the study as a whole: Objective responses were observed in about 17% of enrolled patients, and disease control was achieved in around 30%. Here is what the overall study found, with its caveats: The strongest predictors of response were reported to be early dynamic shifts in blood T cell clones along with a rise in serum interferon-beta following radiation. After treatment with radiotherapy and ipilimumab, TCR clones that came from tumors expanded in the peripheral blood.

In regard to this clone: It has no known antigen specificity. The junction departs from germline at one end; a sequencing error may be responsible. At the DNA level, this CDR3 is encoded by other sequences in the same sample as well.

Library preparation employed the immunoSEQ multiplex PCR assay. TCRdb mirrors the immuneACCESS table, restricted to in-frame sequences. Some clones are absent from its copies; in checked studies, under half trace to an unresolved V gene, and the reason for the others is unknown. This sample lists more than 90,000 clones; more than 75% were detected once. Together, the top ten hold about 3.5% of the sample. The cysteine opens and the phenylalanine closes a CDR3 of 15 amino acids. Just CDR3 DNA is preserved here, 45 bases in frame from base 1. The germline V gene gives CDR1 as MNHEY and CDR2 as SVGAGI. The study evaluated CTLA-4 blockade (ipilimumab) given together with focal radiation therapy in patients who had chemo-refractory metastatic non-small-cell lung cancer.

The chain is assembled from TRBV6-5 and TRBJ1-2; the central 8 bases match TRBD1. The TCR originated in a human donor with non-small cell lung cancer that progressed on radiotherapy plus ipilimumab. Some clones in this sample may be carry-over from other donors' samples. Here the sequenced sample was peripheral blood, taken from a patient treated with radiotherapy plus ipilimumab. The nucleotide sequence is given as TGCGCCAGCAGTTACCGGCAGGGGGCGCGATATGGCTACACCTTC. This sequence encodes CASSYRQGARYGYTF.